This T cell receptor (beta chain) emerged from a study of T cell responses to AZD1222 COVID-19 vaccine. This table comes from immunoSEQ multiplex PCR, and its TCRdb copy is limited to in-frame clones, with some not included. Among under 200,000 clones, around 93% were seen once, and the ten largest hold roughly 10%. A remark on this clone: The antigen remains unidentified.

Study-level points and caveats: At 160-218 and 743-854, vaccine-associated CD4 TCRs were dominant, and they spanned spike. When two AZD1222 doses had been given, Spike-specific TCR breadth and depth rose.

This CDR3 contains 15 residues. V was pared by 4 bases and J by 3 bases, with 15 bases between. The germline gives CDR1 SGHTS, CDR2 YDEGEE. J is TRBJ2-3 and V is TRBV5-8, with no clear D. The sequence was collected from an adult in good health. The sequencing used peripheral blood, collected on day 0 of AZD1222 vaccination. CDR3 amino acids: CASSLSTIGTDTQYF. The CDR3 nucleotides are TGTGCCAGCAGCCTAAGTACAATCGGGACAGATACGCAGTATTTT. Supplemented by reference TRBV5-8 and TRBJ2-3, the full variable domain reads EAGVTQSPTHLIKTRGQQATLRCSPISGHTSVYWYQQALGLGLQFLLWYDEGEERNRGNFPPRFSGRQFPNYSSELNVNALELEDSALYLCASSLSTIGTDTQYFGPGTRLTVL.